This TCR beta chain came from a study of shared clonotypes between healthy human individuals. Study-wide findings and caveats: Only blood underwent sampling, and tissue repertoires likely differ. Few donors limited the genetic and exposure-history diversity represented.

As defined, naive CD8 cells were CD45RO-negative and positively selected for CCR7, with terminally differentiated effector memory CD45RA+ cells excluded. As concerns this clone: Its cognate antigen is unknown.

The length of the CDR3 is 15 residues. Germline loops: CDR1 GTSNPN, CDR2 SVGIG (reference sequence). V lost 3 bases to trimming and J lost 8 bases; unmatched junction nucleotides: 10. As handled by the study authors: ImmunoSEQ only sent back junction sequences with no quality scores, so filtering was done differently. Repertoires were generated with immunoSEQ multiplex PCR, while TCRdb's copy carries only in-frame clones and drops some. V, J and clone size derive from that table, while D and trimming were established from the DNA sequence. Of approximately 1.9 million clones in the sample, about 93% are singletons; the top ten hold under 2%.

This clonotype was obtained from a man younger than 30 in good health. Some clones in this sample may be carry-over from other donors' samples. V and J are TRBV30 and TRBJ2-1, with 10 bases aligning to TRBD2. Sequencing was performed on naive CD8+ T cells from PBMCs. CDR3 nucleotides: TGTGCCTGGAGGGCTCTAGCGGGAGCTGAATATGAGCAGTTCTTC. It specifies CAWRALAGAEYEQFF.